Listed here are 6 T cell receptor beta chains from one sample, sequenced in a study of molecular identifiers for immune sequencing clone quantification. Using its own MiXCR run on the PCR reads, TCRdb lists one record per CDR3 protein. Here the sample spans about 10,000 distinct CDR3 sequences, 20% to 25% being singletons. The sequenced sample was naive CD8+ T cells from blood, with Jurkat cell RNA spiked in. As for subset: FACS-sorted CD8+CD4-CCR7+CD45RA+ naive T cells. All receptors derive from a human donor in good health. Some libraries in this study had Jurkat cell RNA spiked in.

As concerns this clonotype: A clone one base away is much larger, so this may be a read error. The chain uses TRBV7-6 and TRBJ2-1, with 9 bases lining up with TRBD2. The CDR3 is 15 residues long. Germline CDR1 SGHVS, CDR2 FNYEAQ. V lost 2 bases to trimming and J lost 11 bases; unmatched junction nucleotides: 10. CDR3 amino acids: CASSLSAGGLNKQFF. As DNA, the CDR3 is TGTGCCAGCAGCTTATCGGCGGGGGGGCTTAATAAGCAGTTCTTC.

By frequency in the sample, this clonotype is medium-sized. The gene calls are TRBV6-5 and TRBJ2-2; D gene ambiguous. From germline, CDR1 is MNHEY and CDR2 SVGAGI. The CDR3 covers 13 residues. Trimming left V 0 bases short and J 4 bases short, with 3 bases between. The CDR3 loop reads CASSYSVTGELFF. As DNA, the CDR3 is TGTGCCAGCAGTTACTCGGTCACCGGGGAGCTGTTTTTT.

The CDR3 DNA sequence: TGTGCCATCAGTGAGTCAGGGACGTCAGGAGAGACCCAGTACTTC. It codes for CAISESGTSGETQYF. The V call is TRBV10-3, the J call TRBJ2-5; the D gene could be TRBD1 or TRBD2 (5 bases each). Trimming stripped 0 bases from V and 4 bases from J, with 12 bases between. Germline loops: CDR1 ENHRY, CDR2 SYGVKD. CDR3 length: 15 amino acids.

Note on this clonotype: Since a much larger clone is just one base distant, this may be a read error. The chain employs TRBV2 and TRBJ2-1, with a weak D call TRBD1 (6 bases). The CDR3 contains 17 residues. The germline CDR1 and CDR2 sequences are SNHLY and FYNNEI. V lost 8 bases to trimming and J lost 0 bases, with 20 bases between them. CDR3 DNA sequence: TGTGCCAGCGAAGCAGGGGACAACCTAAGCTCCTACAATGAGCAGTTCTTC. Translation gives CASEAGDNLSSYNEQFF.

In this sample, this clonotype is medium-sized (0.01 to 0.1%). The chain is built from TRBV3-1 and TRBJ2-3, with 7 bases fitting TRBD1. The germline V gene has CDR1 LGHDT and CDR2 YNNKEL (reference sequence). CDR3 length equals 16 residues. Trimming cost V 2 bases and J 4 bases; bases outside gene matches: 9. The CDR3, as DNA: TGTGCCAGCAGCCAACTAACATGGGGACAGTCAGATACGCAGTATTTT. Translated: CASSQLTWGQSDTQYF.

This clonotype came up many times. The chain combines TRBV20-1 with TRBJ1-1; perhaps TRBD1 as D (6 bases). The CDR3 covers 13 residues. Germline V gene lookup returns CDR1 DFQATT and CDR2 SNEGSKA (reference sequence). V was cut by 4 bases and J by 9 bases, with 18 bases left in between. CDR3 region: CSATPPPGHQAFF. CDR3 DNA: TGCAGTGCTACACCCCCGCCGGGACACCAAGCTTTCTTT.